This is a list of T cell receptor beta chains from one sample in a study of blood T cell repertoires in COVID-19. Assay used: immunoSEQ multiplex PCR; TCRdb lists only in-frame clones, some missing. The repertoire holds 140,000 to 150,000 clones, with more than 65% as singletons. Sample: peripheral blood. All receptors derive from a man between 60 and 75 years old with active or convalescent COVID-19. Both conserved end residues are part of each CDR3. A D gene is named only where the DNA matches it firmly. Some rows have no size entry. The others give once, few or many, or a class for an expanded clone.

d_call: -
clone_size: -
j_call: TRBJ1-3
v_call: TRBV6-5
cdr3_nt: TGTGCCAGCAGTTACTCCAGGGAAGTTGGGAGAAACACCATATATTTT
cdr3_aa: CASSYSREVGRNTIYF

d_call: TRBD2
clone_size: -
j_call: TRBJ2-5
v_call: TRBV19
cdr3_nt: TGTGCCAGTAGTCCGGGACTAGCGGGGGGCGCAACCCACCAAGAGACCCAGTACTTC
cdr3_aa: CASSPGLAGGATHQETQYF

d_call: -
clone_size: -
j_call: TRBJ1-6
v_call: TRBV2
cdr3_nt: TGTGCCAGCGGGGGGAAGGAGGGTTCACCCCTCCACTTT
cdr3_aa: CASGGKEGSPLHF

d_call: TRBD1
clone_size: -
j_call: TRBJ2-7
v_call: TRBV29-1
cdr3_nt: TGCAGCGCGGGACAGGGGTCTGGCGGCTACGAGCAGTACTTC
cdr3_aa: CSAGQGSGGYEQYF

d_call: -
clone_size: few
j_call: TRBJ1-5
v_call: TRBV3-1/TRBV3-2
cdr3_nt: TGTGCCAGCAGCCAAGATTTCGGTAGCAATCAGCCCCAGCATTTT
cdr3_aa: CASSQDFGSNQPQHF

d_call: -
clone_size: -
j_call: TRBJ2-5
v_call: TRBV10-3
cdr3_nt: TGTGCCATCAGCGGGAGTTCAGAAGAGACCCAGTACTTC
cdr3_aa: CAISGSSEETQYF

d_call: -
clone_size: -
j_call: TRBJ2-7
v_call: TRBV6-2/TRBV6-3
cdr3_nt: TGTGCCAGCAGCGAAGACAGGACCCTCTCCTACGAGCAGTACTTC
cdr3_aa: CASSEDRTLSYEQYF

d_call: -
clone_size: -
j_call: TRBJ1-2
v_call: TRBV18
cdr3_nt: TGTGCCAGCTCTCTACGACCCCCGGGAGGGGATGGCTACACCTTC
cdr3_aa: CASSLRPPGGDGYTF

d_call: -
clone_size: -
j_call: TRBJ1-6
v_call: TRBV19
cdr3_nt: TGTGCCAGTAGGGACACTTACAATTCACCCCTCCACTTT
cdr3_aa: CASRDTYNSPLHF

d_call: -
clone_size: -
j_call: TRBJ2-3
v_call: TRBV11-3
cdr3_nt: TGTGCCAGCAGCTCGCTGGGGGGAGGCGGCACAGATACGCAGTATTTT
cdr3_aa: CASSSLGGGGTDTQYF

d_call: TRBD1
clone_size: once
j_call: TRBJ1-5
v_call: TRBV3-1/TRBV3-2
cdr3_nt: TGTGCCAGCAGCCAGTTCGAGACAGGGCCAGCTGAGTATAGCAATCAGCCCCAGCATTTT
cdr3_aa: CASSQFETGPAEYSNQPQHF

d_call: -
clone_size: -
j_call: TRBJ2-1
v_call: TRBV5-1
cdr3_nt: TGCGCCAGCAGCTTGGTAGGGGATGAGCAGTTCTTC
cdr3_aa: CASSLVGDEQFF

d_call: TRBD2
clone_size: -
j_call: TRBJ2-5
v_call: TRBV2
cdr3_nt: TGTGCCAGAGAGGGACTAGCGGGGGGCCAAGAGACCCAGTACTTC
cdr3_aa: CAREGLAGGQETQYF

d_call: TRBD1
clone_size: -
j_call: TRBJ1-2
v_call: TRBV30
cdr3_nt: TGTGCCTGGAGAGACAGGGCGACGATTGAAAACTATGGCTACACCTTC
cdr3_aa: CAWRDRATIENYGYTF

d_call: -
clone_size: -
j_call: TRBJ2-1
v_call: TRBV3-1/TRBV3-2
cdr3_nt: TGTGCCAGCAGCTCTATGTGGGGCAGAGGCGGTGAGCAGTTCTTC
cdr3_aa: CASSSMWGRGGEQFF

d_call: TRBD2
clone_size: few
j_call: TRBJ2-2
v_call: TRBV27
cdr3_nt: TGTGCCAGCAGTTTTAGCGGGGCCACCGGGGAGCTGTTTTTT
cdr3_aa: CASSFSGATGELFF

d_call: TRBD1
clone_size: -
j_call: TRBJ1-2
v_call: TRBV27
cdr3_nt: TGTGCCAGCAGTAAAACGGGCGGGGGGCAGGGGGACTATGGCTACACCTTC
cdr3_aa: CASSKTGGGQGDYGYTF

d_call: -
clone_size: -
j_call: TRBJ1-1
v_call: TRBV18
cdr3_nt: TGTGCCAGCTCACCAACGCGAGGTGGGTCGACTGAAGCTTTCTTT
cdr3_aa: CASSPTRGGSTEAFF

d_call: TRBD2
clone_size: once
j_call: TRBJ2-5
v_call: TRBV23-1
cdr3_nt: TGCGCCAGCAGCCGGGGACTAGCGGAAGAGACCCAGTACTTC
cdr3_aa: CASSRGLAEETQYF

d_call: -
clone_size: once
j_call: TRBJ2-5
v_call: TRBV12-5
cdr3_nt: TGTGCTAGTGGAAGGGGGGGGACTGGGGAGACCCAGTACTTC
cdr3_aa: CASGRGGTGETQYF

d_call: -
clone_size: -
j_call: TRBJ1-2
v_call: TRBV12-3/TRBV12-4
cdr3_nt: TGTGCCAGCAGTTCGGGACTGGAATATGGCTACACCTTC
cdr3_aa: CASSSGLEYGYTF

d_call: -
clone_size: once
j_call: TRBJ1-1
v_call: TRBV15
cdr3_nt: TGTGCCACCAGCAGAGATGGGTCTTGGGTACGCGGAGCTTTCTTT
cdr3_aa: CATSRDGSWVRGAFF

d_call: TRBD1
clone_size: -
j_call: TRBJ2-5
v_call: TRBV5-6
cdr3_nt: TGTGCCAGCAGCTCCGCTCCAGGGGGCCGGGAGACCCAGTACTTC
cdr3_aa: CASSSAPGGRETQYF

d_call: TRBD1
clone_size: -
j_call: TRBJ1-2
v_call: TRBV7-2
cdr3_nt: TGTGCCAGCAGCACGAACCCCTCGGGACAGCTATATGGCTACACCTTC
cdr3_aa: CASSTNPSGQLYGYTF

d_call: TRBD1
clone_size: -
j_call: TRBJ1-1
v_call: TRBV6-5
cdr3_nt: TGTGCCAGCAGACTTACCGGGACAGGAGTGAGTGCTTTCTTT
cdr3_aa: CASRLTGTGVSAFF

d_call: TRBD2
clone_size: few
j_call: TRBJ2-3
v_call: TRBV7-2
cdr3_nt: TGTGCCAGCAGCTTAGGTTTAAGCGGGAGGGCAAGCACAGATACGCAGTATTTT
cdr3_aa: CASSLGLSGRASTDTQYF

d_call: TRBD1
clone_size: -
j_call: TRBJ2-1
v_call: TRBV4-1
cdr3_nt: TGCGCCAGCAGCCAAGCCGGGACAGGGTCCAATGAGCAGTTCTTC
cdr3_aa: CASSQAGTGSNEQFF

d_call: -
clone_size: -
j_call: TRBJ1-1
v_call: TRBV6-5
cdr3_nt: TGTGCCAGCAGTTACGGTGGGCAGGGTGAAGCTTTCTTT
cdr3_aa: CASSYGGQGEAFF

d_call: TRBD1
clone_size: once
j_call: TRBJ2-3
v_call: TRBV6-5
cdr3_nt: TGTGCCAGCAGGGACAGGGGGGTGGCAGATACGCAGTATTTT
cdr3_aa: CASRDRGVADTQYF

d_call: -
clone_size: few
j_call: TRBJ1-3
v_call: TRBV11-3
cdr3_nt: TGTGCCAGCAGCCCTTGGGGCAGTGGGACTGGAAACACCATATATTTT
cdr3_aa: CASSPWGSGTGNTIYF

d_call: TRBD1
clone_size: -
j_call: TRBJ2-7
v_call: TRBV27
cdr3_nt: TGTGCCAGCAGTCTAACAGGGGGCCTAAACGAGCAGTACTTC
cdr3_aa: CASSLTGGLNEQYF

d_call: -
clone_size: -
j_call: TRBJ1-1
v_call: TRBV18
cdr3_nt: TGTGCCAGCTCACCGTCCGGGAGAGGTGAAGCTTTCTTT
cdr3_aa: CASSPSGRGEAFF

d_call: TRBD1
clone_size: -
j_call: TRBJ2-3
v_call: TRBV18
cdr3_nt: TGTGCCAGCTCACCACCGGCGGGACAGGTCGATACGCAGTATTTT
cdr3_aa: CASSPPAGQVDTQYF

d_call: TRBD2
clone_size: -
j_call: TRBJ2-1
v_call: TRBV6-5
cdr3_nt: TGTGCCAGCAGTTCTCTAGCGGGAGTAATTGAGCAGTTCTTC
cdr3_aa: CASSSLAGVIEQFF

d_call: -
clone_size: -
j_call: TRBJ2-3
v_call: TRBV18
cdr3_nt: TGTGCCAGCTCACCAACGTCAGGTGGAGATACGCAGTATTTT
cdr3_aa: CASSPTSGGDTQYF

d_call: -
clone_size: once
j_call: TRBJ1-1
v_call: TRBV14
cdr3_nt: TGTGCCAGCAGACCGGGACACTCGAACACTGAAGCTTTCTTT
cdr3_aa: CASRPGHSNTEAFF

d_call: -
clone_size: -
j_call: TRBJ2-4
v_call: TRBV4-3
cdr3_nt: TGCGCCAGCAGCCAAAATCAGGGGGGATGGAACATTCAGTACTTC
cdr3_aa: CASSQNQGGWNIQYF

d_call: TRBD1
clone_size: -
j_call: TRBJ2-7
v_call: TRBV4-1
cdr3_nt: TGCGCCAGCAGCCAAGCGGACAGGGACGAGCAGTACTTC
cdr3_aa: CASSQADRDEQYF

d_call: TRBD1
clone_size: -
j_call: TRBJ1-1
v_call: TRBV27
cdr3_nt: TGTGCCAGCAGTCGGACAGGGACCCCGAACACTGAAGCTTTCTTT
cdr3_aa: CASSRTGTPNTEAFF

d_call: TRBD2
clone_size: -
j_call: TRBJ2-7
v_call: TRBV7-2
cdr3_nt: TGTGCCAGCAGCCCACTAGCGGGGGGGTTCGACGAGCAGTACTTC
cdr3_aa: CASSPLAGGFDEQYF

d_call: TRBD1
clone_size: few
j_call: TRBJ1-2
v_call: TRBV19
cdr3_nt: TGTGCCAGTAGTATAGTTCGACAGGGGGAATATGGCTACACCTTC
cdr3_aa: CASSIVRQGEYGYTF

d_call: -
clone_size: few
j_call: TRBJ2-5
v_call: TRBV29-1
cdr3_nt: TGCAGCGCTAGGACTCTCCAGGAGACCCAGTACTTC
cdr3_aa: CSARTLQETQYF

d_call: TRBD1
clone_size: -
j_call: TRBJ1-6
v_call: TRBV6-5
cdr3_nt: TGTGCCAGCAGGATAGACAGGGGGATGAATTCACCCCTCCACTTT
cdr3_aa: CASRIDRGMNSPLHF

d_call: TRBD1
clone_size: -
j_call: TRBJ2-7
v_call: TRBV7-2
cdr3_nt: TGTGCCAGCAGCTTAGGGGGTGGGGGACAGAGCTACGAGCAGTACTTC
cdr3_aa: CASSLGGGGQSYEQYF

d_call: TRBD1
clone_size: -
j_call: TRBJ2-7
v_call: TRBV15
cdr3_nt: TGTGCCACCAGCAGAGATTTGGACAGGGACTACGAGCAGTACTTC
cdr3_aa: CATSRDLDRDYEQYF

d_call: -
clone_size: -
j_call: TRBJ2-7
v_call: TRBV28
cdr3_nt: TGTGCCAGCACTCCACGAAGGAGCTCCTACGAGCAGTACTTC
cdr3_aa: CASTPRRSSYEQYF

d_call: -
clone_size: -
j_call: TRBJ1-1
v_call: TRBV10-3
cdr3_nt: TGTGCCATCAGTGTGGAGATCTTTAACACTGAAGCTTTCTTT
cdr3_aa: CAISVEIFNTEAFF

d_call: TRBD1
clone_size: -
j_call: TRBJ1-5
v_call: TRBV4-1
cdr3_nt: TGCGCCAGCAGCCAAGCAGGGGGCGGCAATCAGCCCCAGCATTTT
cdr3_aa: CASSQAGGGNQPQHF

d_call: -
clone_size: -
j_call: TRBJ2-3
v_call: TRBV5-1
cdr3_nt: TGCGCCAGCAGTAACAGGGAAGGCACAGATACGCAGTATTTT
cdr3_aa: CASSNREGTDTQYF

d_call: -
clone_size: -
j_call: TRBJ2-7
v_call: TRBV2
cdr3_nt: TGTGCCAGCAGGGAAGGACAACCGATCGGGGGCGAGCAGTACTTC
cdr3_aa: CASREGQPIGGEQYF

d_call: -
clone_size: -
j_call: TRBJ1-2
v_call: TRBV4-1
cdr3_nt: TGCGCCAGCAGCCAAATACTCGCAAGGGAGACCAACTATGGCTACACCTTC
cdr3_aa: CASSQILARETNYGYTF

d_call: TRBD1
clone_size: -
j_call: TRBJ1-4
v_call: TRBV19
cdr3_nt: TGTGCCAGTAGTCTCCCGAACAGGGGCAGGGATTCAGAAAAACTGTTTTTT
cdr3_aa: CASSLPNRGRDSEKLFF

d_call: TRBD1
clone_size: -
j_call: TRBJ1-1
v_call: TRBV5-1
cdr3_nt: TGCGCCACCACAAGCCTTGGACAGGGGAAGACCGAAGCTTTCTTT
cdr3_aa: CATTSLGQGKTEAFF

d_call: -
clone_size: -
j_call: TRBJ1-5
v_call: TRBV5-8
cdr3_nt: TGTGCCAGCAGCTTGGGGAGGGTAGCTCAGCCCCAGCATTTT
cdr3_aa: CASSLGRVAQPQHF

d_call: TRBD2
clone_size: -
j_call: TRBJ2-1
v_call: TRBV15
cdr3_nt: TGTGCCACCAGCAGAGATCGTCCTAGCGGGAGTAATGAGCAGTTCTTC
cdr3_aa: CATSRDRPSGSNEQFF

d_call: -
clone_size: -
j_call: TRBJ2-3
v_call: TRBV14
cdr3_nt: TGTGCCAGCAGCCAAGGGCTAGGAGAGGGAGATACGCAGTATTTT
cdr3_aa: CASSQGLGEGDTQYF

d_call: TRBD1
clone_size: few
j_call: TRBJ2-2
v_call: TRBV7-2
cdr3_nt: TGTGCCAGCAGCTTAGCCGGGACAGACAACACCGGGGAGCTGTTTTTT
cdr3_aa: CASSLAGTDNTGELFF

d_call: TRBD2
clone_size: -
j_call: TRBJ2-3
v_call: TRBV7-2
cdr3_nt: TGTGCCAGCAGCTTAGGCTTAGCGGGGGGGACAGATACGCAGTATTTT
cdr3_aa: CASSLGLAGGTDTQYF